Listed below are T cell receptor beta chains from one sample, sequenced in a study of cytomegalovirus exposure and HLA in healthy donors. TCRdb's copy holds only in-frame clones and misses some; the assay was immunoSEQ multiplex PCR. The sample lists approximately 200,000 clones; 79% were seen once. The sample comprised PBMCs. Receptors were obtained from a woman between 18 and 29 years old in good health and CMV-seronegative. The CDR3 runs from the conserved cysteine through the conserved F or W.

length: 15; V: TRBV7-2; J: TRBJ2-1; CDR3: CASSYPLTGGNEQFF
length: 14; V: TRBV5-6; J: TRBJ2-7; CDR3: CASEEGQGAYEQYF
length: 16; V: TRBV9; J: TRBJ2-4; CDR3: CASSAGTGITKNIQYF
length: 13; V: TRBV27; J: -; CDR3: CASTSGLTYEQYF
length: 16; V: TRBV6-5; J: TRBJ2-1; CDR3: CASSSGTSGRRNEQFF
length: 15; V: TRBV7-9; J: TRBJ1-2; CDR3: CASSSQRDRGIGYTF
length: 14; V: TRBV11-2; J: TRBJ2-7; CDR3: CASSLVPGIPEQYF
length: 13; V: TRBV19; J: TRBJ2-3; CDR3: CASSPTGTDTQYF
length: 14; V: TRBV28; J: TRBJ1-2; CDR3: CASSLWGADYGYTF
length: 16; V: TRBV29-1; J: TRBJ2-6; CDR3: CSVAGTDNSGANVLTF
length: 15; V: TRBV6-6; J: TRBJ2-1; CDR3: CASSFPSLPRNEQFF
length: 17; V: TRBV11-3; J: TRBJ2-6; CDR3: CASSLGGHLSGANVLTF
length: 15; V: TRBV29-1; J: TRBJ1-1; CDR3: CSVELFGQGSTEAFF
length: 15; V: TRBV28; J: TRBJ1-1; CDR3: CASKLPGTANTEAFF
length: 12; V: TRBV7-9; J: TRBJ1-1; CDR3: CASSLREAEAFF
length: 18; V: TRBV9; J: TRBJ2-5; CDR3: CASSVGASGRAALETQYF
length: 15; V: TRBV15; J: TRBJ2-7; CDR3: CATSRVAGGYYEQYF
length: 10; V: TRBV10-3; J: TRBJ2-1; CDR3: CAIGGNEQFF
length: 14; V: TRBV6-1; J: TRBJ1-1; CDR3: CASSGGVSYTEAFF
length: 14; V: TRBV6-5; J: TRBJ2-3; CDR3: CASSKTSNTDTQYF
length: 16; V: TRBV4-2; J: TRBJ1-1; CDR3: CASSNPGQGPSTEAFF
length: 15; V: TRBV5-5; J: TRBJ1-1; CDR3: CASSLGQGRYAEAFF